Each of the 15 T cell receptor beta chains below was sequenced from the same sample in a study of identical twins. TCRdb independently ran MiXCR on the 5' RACE reads; one entry per CDR3 protein. This table has 1,800,000 or so distinct CDR3 sequences, 25% to 35% appearing once. Material for sequencing was cord blood. Receptor source: a newborn girl in good health.

This clonotype has just a few counts. The chain couples TRBV11-2 to TRBJ2-3, with D perhaps assigned TRBD1 or TRBD2 (5 bases each). Germline-derived CDR1 and CDR2 are SGHAT and FQNNGV. The CDR3 has 14 residues. Trimming stripped 5 bases from V and 4 bases from J, with 13 bases between. This chain's CDR3 is CASSQMRGADTQYF. In DNA, the CDR3 is TGTGCCAGCAGCCAAATGAGGGGCGCAGATACGCAGTATTTT.

This clonotype was counted a single time. CDR3 sequence: CASSLWSLGTQYF. CDR3 DNA: TGTGCCAGCAGCTTGTGGTCGTTGGGGACGCAGTATTTT. The chain carries TRBV5-4 and TRBJ2-3, with D hard to call. CDR1 is SGHNT and CDR2 is YYREEE in the germline V gene (reference sequence). The V end was cut by 1 base, the J end by 9 bases, with 12 bases between. The CDR3 spans 13 residues.

This clonotype was observed a few times. The chain combines TRBV11-2 with TRBJ2-5; weak D call: TRBD2 (6 bases). V lost 5 bases and J 2 bases, leaving 15 bases between the germline ends. This CDR3 region has 15 residues. Germline CDR1 and CDR2: SGHAT and FQNNGV. CDR3 amino acids: CASSRGRFLQETQYF. In DNA form, the CDR3 reads TGTGCCAGCAGCCGGGGGAGGTTTTTGCAAGAGACCCAGTACTTC.

This sequence joins TRBV7-8 and TRBJ2-5; 7 bases are shared with TRBD1. The germline V gene has CDR1 SGHVS and CDR2 FQNEAQ. Trimming cost V 5 bases and J 11 bases; bases outside gene matches: 20. CDR3 length: 16 amino acids. The CDR3 bases are TGTGCCAGCAGCACCAGCCGGGACAGTAATTTGGGTGAGCAGTACTTC. As protein: CASSTSRDSNLGEQYF.

Comment on this clonotype: The conserved closing phenylalanine or tryptophan is absent in this CDR3, likely reflecting a read error. The genes are TRBV5-1 and TRBJ1-4; D uncertain. CDR1 and CDR2 (germline): SGHRS, YFSETQ. The V gene lost 0 bases and the J gene lost 0 bases, with 6 bases spanning the gap. CDR3 size: 15 residues. CDR3 DNA: TGCGCCAGCAGCTTGGCGTACGCAACTAATGAAAAACTGTTTTCT. Its translation: CASSLAYATNEKLFS.

This clonotype was counted a few times. The V and J genes are TRBV2 and TRBJ1-1; no definite D call. CDR1 and CDR2 from the germline V gene are SNHLY and FYNNEI. Trimming took off 7 bases at V and 0 bases at J, with 15 bases between the two ends. The CDR3 runs to 15 residues. CDR3 sequence: CASTGEELMNTEAFF. The CDR3 DNA reads as TGTGCCAGCACTGGGGAGGAGCTTATGAACACTGAAGCTTTCTTT.

The rearrangement joins TRBV6-6 to TRBJ2-5; 9 bases are a match to TRBD1. This CDR3 comprises 14 residues. V lost 7 bases and J lost 5; bases outside the gene matches: 8. The germline V gene encodes CDR1 MNHNY and CDR2 SVGAGI (reference sequence). DNA of the CDR3: TGTGCCAGCACTCCCAACAGGGGGCCGGAGACCCAGTACTTC. Translated, it gives CASTPNRGPETQYF.

This chain links TRBV12-3 or TRBV12-4 with TRBJ2-7; 11 bases line up with TRBD2. J gave up 0 bases and V 5 bases, and 9 bases lay outside the gene matches. CDR3 length: 17 residues. DNA of the CDR3: TGTGCCAGCAGTCCAACACTAGCGGGGGCCTACTCCTACGAGCAGTACTTC. Protein sequence: CASSPTLAGAYSYEQYF.

This clonotype was seen many times. The rearrangement joins TRBV20-1 to TRBJ1-6, with D perhaps matching TRBD1 (6 bases). Germline values: CDR1 DFQATT, CDR2 SNEGSKA (reference sequence). The CDR3 covers 14 residues. V was cut by 5 bases and J by 2 bases, with 10 bases left in between. The CDR3 nucleotides read TGCAGTGCTTCCAGGGGTCCCTATAATTCACCCCTCCACTTT. Residues: CSASRGPYNSPLHF.

This clonotype was counted between two and nine times. V gene TRBV18 combines with J gene TRBJ2-1; 7 bases align to TRBD2. Germline loops: CDR1 KGHSH, CDR2 LQKENI. There are 16 residues in the CDR3. V dropped 1 base and J dropped 5; count of bases not matched to a gene: 8. The CDR3 here is CASSPRVLARNNEQFF. The CDR3 DNA reads TGTGCCAGCTCACCACGGGTACTAGCGCGAAACAATGAGCAGTTCTTC.

The chain recombines TRBV7-7 with TRBJ1-5, with TRBD1 matching 7 bases. V shed 1 base and J 4 bases; nucleotides not matched to a gene: 13. The CDR3 has 18 amino acids. Germline CDR1 is SSHAT and CDR2 is FNYEAQ (reference sequence). The DNA of the CDR3 is TGTGCCAGCAGCTTAGGAGGGAAAGGACAGGAACCGAATCAGCCCCAGCATTTT. Translated, it gives CASSLGGKGQEPNQPQHF.

This clonotype occurred once. The chain combines TRBV7-2 with TRBJ2-2; D is unresolved. V shed 4 bases and J shed 5 bases, with 8 bases lying between them. CDR3 length equals 13 residues. Germline V gene lookup returns CDR1 SGHTA and CDR2 FQGNSA. The CDR3 loop reads CASSSARTGELFF. DNA for the CDR3: TGTGCCAGCAGCTCCGCCCGGACCGGGGAGCTGTTTTTT.

This clonotype turned up a few times. V is TRBV7-2 and J is TRBJ1-5; unclear D gene. V dropped 1 base and J dropped 2 bases, with 9 bases sitting between them. Looked up from germline, CDR1 is SGHTA and CDR2 is FQGNSA. This CDR3 region has 15 residues. The DNA of the CDR3 is TGTGCCAGCAGCTTAGTGGACTCCCGCAATCAGCCCCAGCATTTT. Its translation is CASSLVDSRNQPQHF.

This clonotype was picked up a small number of times. The chain links TRBV10-3 to TRBJ1-4; 11 positions agree with TRBD1. V gave up 4 bases and J gave up 14 bases; unmatched junction bases: 9. CDR3 length: 14 residues. Germline assignment: CDR1 ENHRY and CDR2 SYGVKD. The CDR3 sequence: CAISGGTGGENLFF. The CDR3 DNA is TGTGCCATCAGTGGAGGGACAGGGGGTGAGAACCTGTTTTTT.

Of note for this clonotype: The junction departs from the called germline gene at one end, perhaps through a read error. The gene calls are TRBV27 and TRBJ2-1; possible D gene TRBD2, 6 bases. The CDR3 runs to 15 residues. Germline CDR1 is MNHEY and CDR2 is SMNVEV (reference sequence). DNA of the CDR3: TGTGCCAGCAGTCTTAGCGGTCGGACCTACGATGAGCAGTTCTTC. Protein: CASSLSGRTYDEQFF.